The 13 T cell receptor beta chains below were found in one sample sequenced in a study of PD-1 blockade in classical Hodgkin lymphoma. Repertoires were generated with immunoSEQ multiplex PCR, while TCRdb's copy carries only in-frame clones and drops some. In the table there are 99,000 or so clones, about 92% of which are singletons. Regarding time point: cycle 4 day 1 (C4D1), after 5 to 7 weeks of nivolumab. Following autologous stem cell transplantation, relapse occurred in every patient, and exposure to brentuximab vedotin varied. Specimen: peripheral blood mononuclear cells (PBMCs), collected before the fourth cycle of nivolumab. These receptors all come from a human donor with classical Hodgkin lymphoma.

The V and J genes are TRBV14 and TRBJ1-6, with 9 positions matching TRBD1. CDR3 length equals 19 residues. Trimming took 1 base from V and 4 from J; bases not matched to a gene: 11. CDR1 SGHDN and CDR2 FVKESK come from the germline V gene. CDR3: CASSQAVYGTGPYNSPLHF. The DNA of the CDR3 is TGTGCCAGCAGCCAAGCTGTGTACGGGACAGGGCCTTATAATTCACCCCTCCACTTT.

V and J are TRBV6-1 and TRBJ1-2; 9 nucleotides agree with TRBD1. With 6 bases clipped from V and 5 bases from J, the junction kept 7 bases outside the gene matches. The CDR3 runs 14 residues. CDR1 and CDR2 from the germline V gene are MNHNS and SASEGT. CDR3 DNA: TGTGCCAGCAGAAAACAGGGGGCGGGGTATGGCTACACCTTC. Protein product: CASRKQGAGYGYTF.

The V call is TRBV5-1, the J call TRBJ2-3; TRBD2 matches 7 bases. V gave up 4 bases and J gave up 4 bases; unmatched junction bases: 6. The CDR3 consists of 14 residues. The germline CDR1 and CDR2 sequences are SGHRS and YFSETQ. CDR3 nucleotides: TGCGCCAGCAGCATTGGACTAGAGGCAGATACGCAGTATTTT. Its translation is CASSIGLEADTQYF.

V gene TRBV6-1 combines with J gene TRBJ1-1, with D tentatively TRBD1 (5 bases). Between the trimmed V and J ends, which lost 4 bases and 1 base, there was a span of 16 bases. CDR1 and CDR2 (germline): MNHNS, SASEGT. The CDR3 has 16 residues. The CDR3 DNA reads TGTGCCAGCAGTGTTCGGGCAGGGAGGCCGAACACTGAAGCTTTCTTT. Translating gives CASSVRAGRPNTEAFF.

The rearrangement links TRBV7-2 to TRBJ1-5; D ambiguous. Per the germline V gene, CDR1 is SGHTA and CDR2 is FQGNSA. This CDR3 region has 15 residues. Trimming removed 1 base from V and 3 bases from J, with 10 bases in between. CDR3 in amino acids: CASSLGGVANQPQHF. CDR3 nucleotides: TGTGCCAGCAGCTTAGGCGGGGTGGCCAATCAGCCCCAGCATTTT.

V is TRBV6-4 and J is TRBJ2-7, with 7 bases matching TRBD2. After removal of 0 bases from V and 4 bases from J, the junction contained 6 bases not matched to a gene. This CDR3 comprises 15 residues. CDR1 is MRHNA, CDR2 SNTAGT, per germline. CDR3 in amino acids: CASSDSGGSIYEQYF. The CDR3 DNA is TGTGCCAGCAGTGACTCGGGCGGGAGTATTTACGAGCAGTACTTC.

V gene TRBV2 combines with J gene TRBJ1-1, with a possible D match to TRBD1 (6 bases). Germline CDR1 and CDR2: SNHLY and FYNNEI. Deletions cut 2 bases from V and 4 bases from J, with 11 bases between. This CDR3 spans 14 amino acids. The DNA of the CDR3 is TGTGCCAGCAGTGAAAAGGGGGGAACCACTGAAGCTTTCTTT. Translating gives CASSEKGGTTEAFF.

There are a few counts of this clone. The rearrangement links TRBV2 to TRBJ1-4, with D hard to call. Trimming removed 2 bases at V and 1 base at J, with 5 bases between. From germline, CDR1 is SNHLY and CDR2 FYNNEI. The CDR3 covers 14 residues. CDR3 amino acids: CASSEWQTNEKLFF. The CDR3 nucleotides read TGTGCCAGCAGTGAATGGCAAACTAATGAAAAACTGTTTTTT.

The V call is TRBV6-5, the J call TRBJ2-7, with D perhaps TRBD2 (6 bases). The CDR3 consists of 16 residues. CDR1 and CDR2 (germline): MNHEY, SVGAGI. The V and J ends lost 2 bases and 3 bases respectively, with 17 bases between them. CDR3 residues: CASSYPPVAGSYEQYF. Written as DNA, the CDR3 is TGTGCCAGCAGTTACCCCCCCGTTGCGGGGAGCTACGAGCAGTACTTC.

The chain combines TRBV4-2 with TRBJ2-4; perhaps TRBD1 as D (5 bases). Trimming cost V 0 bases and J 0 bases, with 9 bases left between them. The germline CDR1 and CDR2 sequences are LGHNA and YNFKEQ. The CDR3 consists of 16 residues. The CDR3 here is CASSQDGATAKNIQYF. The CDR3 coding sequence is TGTGCCAGCAGCCAAGATGGGGCGACAGCCAAAAACATTCAGTACTTC.

The CDR3 nucleotides are TGTGCCTGGAGCGACCAAGGGGGCCGAAATCAGCCCCAGCATTTT. Residues: CAWSDQGGRNQPQHF. The chain links TRBV30 to TRBJ1-5; 7 positions match TRBD1. Germline CDR1 GTSNPN, CDR2 SVGIG (reference sequence). The J segment lost 4 bases and the V segment lost 3 bases, leaving 9 bases of the junction unmatched. This CDR3 is 15 amino acids long.

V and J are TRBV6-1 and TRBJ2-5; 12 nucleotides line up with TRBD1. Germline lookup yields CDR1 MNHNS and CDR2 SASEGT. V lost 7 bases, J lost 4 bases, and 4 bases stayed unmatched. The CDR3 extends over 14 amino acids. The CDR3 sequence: CASTGTGGRETQYF. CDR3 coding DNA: TGTGCCAGCACCGGGACAGGGGGCAGAGAGACCCAGTACTTC.

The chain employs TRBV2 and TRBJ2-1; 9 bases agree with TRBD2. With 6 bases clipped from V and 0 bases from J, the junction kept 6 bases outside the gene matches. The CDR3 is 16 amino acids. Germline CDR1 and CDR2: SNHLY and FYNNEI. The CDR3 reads CASRDGTSSSYNEQFF. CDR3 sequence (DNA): TGTGCCAGCAGGGACGGGACTAGCAGCTCCTACAATGAGCAGTTCTTC. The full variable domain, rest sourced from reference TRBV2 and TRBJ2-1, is EPEVTQTPSHQVTQMGQEVILRCVPISNHLYFYWYRQILGQKVEFLVSFYNNEISEKSEIFDDQFSVERPDGSNFTLKIRSTKLEDSAMYFCASRDGTSSSYNEQFFGPGTRLTVL.